The rows below give T cell receptor beta chains drawn from one sample of a study of T cells after yellow fever vaccination. Using its own MiXCR run on the 5' RACE reads, TCRdb lists one record per CDR3 protein. Among about 58,000 distinct CDR3 sequences listed, about 5.6% were seen once. This specimen was PBMCs, either bulk or a sorted T-cell subset (CD4+, CD8+, memory, or dextramer-sorted; not recorded which), taken on the day of the yellow fever booster vaccination. These receptors were taken from a man in his late teens or twenties who received the YFV17D yellow fever vaccine. CDR3s include the opening cysteine and the closing phenylalanine or tryptophan. Fields, in order: clone size, D gene, J gene, V gene, CDR3 DNA, CDR3 protein. D genes are given only for firm matches. The listing skips clone size in some rows; elsewhere it reads once, few, many or a size class.

>NA|NA|TRBJ1-1|TRBV7-9
TGTGCCAGCAGCGGCACCGGGGAGAACACTGAAGCTTTCTTT
CASSGTGENTEAFF
>NA|TRBD1|TRBJ1-5|TRBV4-1
TGCGCCAGCAGCCAAGAGACAGGGGGGCAGCCCCAGCATTTT
CASSQETGGQPQHF
>few|TRBD1|TRBJ1-2|TRBV5-8
TGTGCCAGCAGCGACACAGGGGGTTTATATGGCTACACCTTC
CASSDTGGLYGYTF
>NA|NA|TRBJ2-7|TRBV12-5
TGTGCTAGTGGTTTGGTACTGGGACGGAGCTCCTACGAGCAGTACTTC
CASGLVLGRSSYEQYF
>many|TRBD1|TRBJ1-1|TRBV7-9
TGTGCCAGCAGCCCCCCGCGGAGGGGACAGGGGAAGTCTGAAGCTTTCTTT
CASSPPRRGQGKSEAFF
>few|NA|TRBJ1-2|TRBV11-2
TGTGCCAGCAGAAAATCCGGGACATCAAACTATGGCTACACCTTC
CASRKSGTSNYGYTF
>few|NA|TRBJ1-5|TRBV3-1
TGTGCCAGCAGCCAAGATCCGAGTCAGCCCCAGCATTTT
CASSQDPSQPQHF
>many|TRBD2|TRBJ2-3|TRBV7-8
TGTGCCAGCAGCTTAGGGATCGCTAGCGGGGCTAGCACAGATACGCAGTATTTT
CASSLGIASGASTDTQYF
>few|TRBD1|TRBJ1-5|TRBV27
TGTGCCAGCAGTTCGACAGGGGGCAATCAGCCCCAGCATTTT
CASSSTGGNQPQHF
>few|NA|TRBJ2-7|TRBV19
TGTGCCAGTAGTGGGCCGGGACGGTCCTACGAGCAGTACTTC
CASSGPGRSYEQYF
>few|NA|TRBJ1-1|TRBV6-5
TGTGCCAGCAGTGAAAACGGACAGACTGAAGCTTTCTTT
CASSENGQTEAFF
>few|NA|TRBJ2-2|TRBV5-6
TGTGCCAGCAGCTTGGGATTGGCGAACACCGGGGAGCTGTTTTTT
CASSLGLANTGELFF
>many|NA|TRBJ2-7|TRBV7-2
TGTGCCAGCAGCTTTGATTTGGGCAGGGGATCCTACGAGCAGTACTTC
CASSFDLGRGSYEQYF